What follows are 9 T cell receptor beta chains derived from one specimen sequenced in a study of T cell responses to AZD1222 COVID-19 vaccine. Profiled with immunoSEQ multiplex PCR; TCRdb holds only in-frame clones, not every one. The table has over 100,000 clones, 90% seen once. This sample comprised peripheral blood, obtained on day 0 of AZD1222 vaccination. These receptors originate from an adult in good health.

The chain has TRBV10-3 and TRBJ2-7, with D possibly being TRBD1 or TRBD2 (5 bases each). Germline V gene data show CDR1 as ENHRY and CDR2 as SYGVKD. Trimming removed 7 bases at V and 5 bases at J, with 12 bases between. The CDR3 length is 12 residues. The CDR3 DNA sequence: TGTGCCATCACGGGGACGGAAAACGAGCAGTACTTC. Translation: CAITGTENEQYF.

This chain uses TRBV5-1 with TRBJ1-1; 8 bases are shared with TRBD1. The V and J ends lost 2 bases and 5 bases, in that order; junction bases with no gene match: 8. The germline V gene encodes CDR1 SGHRS and CDR2 YFSETQ. The length of the CDR3 is 15 residues. The CDR3 is CASSFADREGTEAFF. CDR3 DNA sequence: TGCGCCAGCAGCTTCGCGGACAGGGAGGGGACTGAAGCTTTCTTT.

The chain uses TRBV28 and TRBJ2-7; D gene uncertain. V was cut by 5 bases and J by 0 bases, with 2 bases left in between. The CDR3 has 11 amino acids. From germline, CDR1 is MDHEN and CDR2 SYDVKM. CDR3 sequence: CASSTSYEQYF. The CDR3 bases are TGTGCCAGCAGTACCTCCTACGAGCAGTACTTC.

The gene calls are TRBV4-2 and TRBJ1-4; D gene unclear. The V gene lost 4 bases and the J gene lost 4 bases, with 13 bases spanning the gap. The CDR3 consists of 15 residues. From germline, CDR1 is LGHNA and CDR2 YNFKEQ. In DNA, the CDR3 is TGTGCCAGCAGCCTGACCGCAGGATATAATGAAAAACTGTTTTTT. Amino acid sequence: CASSLTAGYNEKLFF.

The genes are TRBV15 and TRBJ2-7; D may be TRBD2 (6 bases). Per the germline V gene, CDR1 is LNHNV and CDR2 is YYDKDF (reference sequence). V dropped 0 bases and J dropped 6 bases, with 12 bases sitting between them. The CDR3 has 14 amino acids. This chain's CDR3 is CATSRDSQGGEQYF. CDR3 nucleotide sequence: TGTGCCACCAGCAGAGATTCGCAGGGAGGCGAGCAGTACTTC.

Here the CDR3 reads CASSQDKGRGTYNSPLHF. The DNA of the CDR3 is TGTGCCAGCAGCCAAGATAAGGGCAGGGGAACCTATAATTCACCCCTCCACTTT. The rearrangement joins TRBV3-1 (or the pseudogene TRBV3-2) to TRBJ1-6; TRBD1 might be the D (6 bases). V lost 0 bases to trimming and J lost 2 bases, with 14 bases between them. The CDR3 extends over 18 amino acids. The germline CDR1 and CDR2 sequences are LGHDT and YNNKEL (reference sequence).

The genes are TRBV12-3 or TRBV12-4 and TRBJ1-2; no reliable D call. The CDR3 has 13 amino acids. Trimming left V 1 base short and J 4 bases short, with 7 bases between. For the CDR3, the DNA is TGTGCCAGCAGTTTAGGAGAGATCTATGGCTACACCTTC. Its translation is CASSLGEIYGYTF.

The rearrangement joins TRBV11-2 to TRBJ1-1, with D possibly matching TRBD1 (6 bases). V was shortened by 8 bases and J by 1 base, with 17 bases between the two germline ends. CDR1 and CDR2 (germline): SGHAT, FQNNGV. The CDR3 contains 15 residues. The CDR3 region is CASGAGGRANTEAFF. The CDR3 DNA is TGTGCCAGCGGCGCGGGGGGGCGAGCGAACACTGAAGCTTTCTTT.

The J gene is TRBJ2-5, the V gene TRBV6-5, with a possible D match to TRBD2 (5 bases). V dropped 4 bases and J dropped 7 bases, with 13 bases sitting between them. Germline values: CDR1 MNHEY, CDR2 SVGAGI. There are 13 residues in the CDR3. The CDR3 here is CASSFNNEGTQYF. CDR3 in DNA: TGTGCCAGCAGTTTTAACAACGAGGGGACCCAGTACTTC.